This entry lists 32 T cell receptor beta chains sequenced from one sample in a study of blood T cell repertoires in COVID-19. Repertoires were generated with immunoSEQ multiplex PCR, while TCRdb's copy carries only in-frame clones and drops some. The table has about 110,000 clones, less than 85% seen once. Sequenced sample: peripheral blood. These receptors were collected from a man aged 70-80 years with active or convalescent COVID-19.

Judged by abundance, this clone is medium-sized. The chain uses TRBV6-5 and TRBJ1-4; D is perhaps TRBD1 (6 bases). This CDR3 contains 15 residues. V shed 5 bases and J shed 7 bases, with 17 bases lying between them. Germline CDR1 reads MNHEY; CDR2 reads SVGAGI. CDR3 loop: CASSTQTGGFEKLFF. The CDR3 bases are TGTGCCAGCAGTACCCAGACAGGCGGGTTTGAAAAACTGTTTTTT.

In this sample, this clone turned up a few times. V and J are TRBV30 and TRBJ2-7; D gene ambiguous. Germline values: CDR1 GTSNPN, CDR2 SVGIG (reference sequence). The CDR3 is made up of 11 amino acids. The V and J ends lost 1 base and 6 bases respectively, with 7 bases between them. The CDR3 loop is CAWSAYIEQYF. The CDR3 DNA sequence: TGTGCCTGGAGTGCGTATATCGAGCAGTACTTC.

This CDR3 is CASSAGFYGYTF. CDR3 nucleotide sequence: TGTGCCAGTAGTGCCGGGTTCTATGGCTACACCTTC. V is TRBV19 and J is TRBJ1-2, with D hard to call. Trimming pared 5 bases from V and 4 bases from J, leaving 8 bases between. From germline, CDR1 is LNHDA and CDR2 SQIVND (reference sequence). The CDR3 is 12 amino acids.

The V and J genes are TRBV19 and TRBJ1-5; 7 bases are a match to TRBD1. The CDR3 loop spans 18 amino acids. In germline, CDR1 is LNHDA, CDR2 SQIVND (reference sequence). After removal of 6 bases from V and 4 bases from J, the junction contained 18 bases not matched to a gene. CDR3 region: CASSETRGFGTENQPQHF. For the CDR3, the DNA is TGTGCCAGTAGCGAGACTCGAGGATTTGGGACAGAGAATCAGCCCCAGCATTTT.

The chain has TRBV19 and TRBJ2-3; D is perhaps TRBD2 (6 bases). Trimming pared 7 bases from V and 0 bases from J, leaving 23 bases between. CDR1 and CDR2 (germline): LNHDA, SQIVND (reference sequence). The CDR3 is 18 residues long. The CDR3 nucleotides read TGTGCCAGTAACACAAAGGGCTTAGCGGAGGCTAGCACAGATACGCAGTATTTT. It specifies CASNTKGLAEASTDTQYF.

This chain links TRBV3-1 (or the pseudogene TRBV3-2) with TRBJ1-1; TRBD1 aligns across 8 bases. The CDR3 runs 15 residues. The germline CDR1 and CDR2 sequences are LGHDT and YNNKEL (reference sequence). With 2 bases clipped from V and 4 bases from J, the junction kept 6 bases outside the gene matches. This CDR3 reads CASSQQYTGGTEAFF. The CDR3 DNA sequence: TGTGCCAGCAGCCAACAATACACAGGGGGCACTGAAGCTTTCTTT.

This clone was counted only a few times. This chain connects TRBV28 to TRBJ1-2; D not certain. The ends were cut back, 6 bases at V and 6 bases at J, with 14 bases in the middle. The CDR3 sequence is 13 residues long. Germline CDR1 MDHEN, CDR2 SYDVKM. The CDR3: CASSPSKSDGYTF. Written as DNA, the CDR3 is TGTGCCAGCAGCCCTTCAAAGAGCGATGGCTACACCTTC.

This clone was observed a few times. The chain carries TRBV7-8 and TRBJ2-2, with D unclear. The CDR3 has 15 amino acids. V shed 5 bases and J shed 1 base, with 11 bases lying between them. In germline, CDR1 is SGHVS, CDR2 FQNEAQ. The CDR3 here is CASSERKMNTGELFF. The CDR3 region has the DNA TGTGCCAGCAGCGAGAGGAAAATGAACACCGGGGAGCTGTTTTTT.

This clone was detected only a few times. In DNA, the CDR3 is TGTGCCAGCAGCCACCGACAGGGGGTTCACTCTGGGGCCAACGTCCTGACTTTC. Encoded protein: CASSHRQGVHSGANVLTF. The V and J genes are TRBV28 and TRBJ2-6, with TRBD1 matching 9 bases. The CDR3 consists of 18 residues. Trimming took 6 bases from V and 0 from J; bases not matched to a gene: 9. Germline CDR1 is MDHEN and CDR2 is SYDVKM.

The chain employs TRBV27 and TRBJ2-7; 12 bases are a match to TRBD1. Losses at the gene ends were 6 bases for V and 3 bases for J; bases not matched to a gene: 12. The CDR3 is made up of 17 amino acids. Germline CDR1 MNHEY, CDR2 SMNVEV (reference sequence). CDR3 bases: TGTGCCAGCAGCCCAGTCCCCGGGACAGGGGGCTACTACGAGCAGTACTTC. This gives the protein CASSPVPGTGGYYEQYF.

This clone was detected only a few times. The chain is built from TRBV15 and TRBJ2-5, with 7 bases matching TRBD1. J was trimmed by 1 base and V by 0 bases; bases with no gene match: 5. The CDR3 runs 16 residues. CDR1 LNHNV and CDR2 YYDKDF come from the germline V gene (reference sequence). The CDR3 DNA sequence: TGTGCCACCAGCAGAGATAGGGGACAGTTCCAAGAGACCCAGTACTTC. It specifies CATSRDRGQFQETQYF.

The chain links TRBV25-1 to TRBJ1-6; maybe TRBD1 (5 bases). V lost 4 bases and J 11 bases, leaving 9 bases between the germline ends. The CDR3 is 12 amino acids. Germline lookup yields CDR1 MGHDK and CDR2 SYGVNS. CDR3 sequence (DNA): TGTGCCAGCAGTGCAAAGGGGACACCCCTCCACTTT. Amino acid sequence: CASSAKGTPLHF.

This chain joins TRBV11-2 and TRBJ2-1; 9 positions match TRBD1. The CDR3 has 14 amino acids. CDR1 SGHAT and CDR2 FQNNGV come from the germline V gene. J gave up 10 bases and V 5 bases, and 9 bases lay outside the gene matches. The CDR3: CASSPSQGAREQFF. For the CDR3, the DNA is TGTGCCAGCAGCCCTTCACAGGGGGCAAGGGAGCAGTTCTTC.

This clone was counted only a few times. The CDR3 DNA is TGTGCCAGCAGCACAGGGGGCGCGAGTGAAAAACTGTTTTTT. Its translation: CASSTGGASEKLFF. This chain joins TRBV11-2 and TRBJ1-4, with 9 bases that match TRBD1. CDR3 length: 14 amino acids. The junction had 5 bases not matched to a gene; V was cut back by 5 bases and J by 7 bases. Germline CDR1 is SGHAT and CDR2 is FQNNGV.

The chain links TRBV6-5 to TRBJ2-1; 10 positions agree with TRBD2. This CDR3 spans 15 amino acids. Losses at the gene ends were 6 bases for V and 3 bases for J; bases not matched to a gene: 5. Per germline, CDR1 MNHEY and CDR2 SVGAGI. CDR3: CASRVLAGNYNEQFF. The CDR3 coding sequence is TGTGCCAGCAGGGTACTAGCGGGAAACTACAATGAGCAGTTCTTC.

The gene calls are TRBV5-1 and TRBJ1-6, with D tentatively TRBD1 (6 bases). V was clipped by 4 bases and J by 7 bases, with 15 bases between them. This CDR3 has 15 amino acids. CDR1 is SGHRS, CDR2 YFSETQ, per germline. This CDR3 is CASSVQGEGNSPLHF. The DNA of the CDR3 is TGCGCCAGCAGCGTACAGGGAGAGGGGAATTCACCCCTCCACTTT. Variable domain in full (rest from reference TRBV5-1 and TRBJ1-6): KAGVTQTPRYLIKTRGQQVTLSCSPISGHRSVSWYQQTPGQGLQFLFEYFSETQRNKGNFPGRFSGRQFSNSRSEMNVSTLELGDSALYLCASSVQGEGNSPLHFGNGTRLTVT.

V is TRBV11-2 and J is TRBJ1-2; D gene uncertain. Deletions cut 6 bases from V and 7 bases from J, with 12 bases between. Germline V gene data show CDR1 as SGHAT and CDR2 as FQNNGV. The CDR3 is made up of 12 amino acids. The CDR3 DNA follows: TGTGCCAGCAGTACTGAGATGCTTGGCTACACCTTC. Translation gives CASSTEMLGYTF.

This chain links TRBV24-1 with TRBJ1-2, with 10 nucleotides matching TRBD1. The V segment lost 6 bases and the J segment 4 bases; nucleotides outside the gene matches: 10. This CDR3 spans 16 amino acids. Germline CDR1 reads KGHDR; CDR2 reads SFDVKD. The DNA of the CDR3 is TGTGCCACCAGTTTTGGCGGGGACAGGGGAGTCTATGGCTACACCTTC. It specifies CATSFGGDRGVYGYTF.

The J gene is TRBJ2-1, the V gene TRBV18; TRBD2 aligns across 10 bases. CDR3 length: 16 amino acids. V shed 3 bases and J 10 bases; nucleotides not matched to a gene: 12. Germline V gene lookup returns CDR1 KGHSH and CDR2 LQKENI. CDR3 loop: CASSPGSASGSGEQFF. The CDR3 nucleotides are TGTGCCAGCTCACCCGGATCCGCTAGCGGGAGCGGGGAGCAGTTCTTC.

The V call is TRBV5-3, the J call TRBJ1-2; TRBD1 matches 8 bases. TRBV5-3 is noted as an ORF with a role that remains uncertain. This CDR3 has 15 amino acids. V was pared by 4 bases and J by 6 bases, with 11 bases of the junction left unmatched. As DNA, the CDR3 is TGTGCCAGAAGCCGAATCGCGGACAGGGAGAATGGCTACACCTTC. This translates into CARSRIADRENGYTF.

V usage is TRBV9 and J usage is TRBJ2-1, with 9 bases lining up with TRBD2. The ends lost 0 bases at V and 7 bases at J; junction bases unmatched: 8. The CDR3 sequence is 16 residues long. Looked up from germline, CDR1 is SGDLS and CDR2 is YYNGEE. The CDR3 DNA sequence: TGTGCCAGCAGCGTAGGCGGGGGGGCCCGGGGAAATGAGCAGTTCTTC. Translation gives CASSVGGGARGNEQFF.

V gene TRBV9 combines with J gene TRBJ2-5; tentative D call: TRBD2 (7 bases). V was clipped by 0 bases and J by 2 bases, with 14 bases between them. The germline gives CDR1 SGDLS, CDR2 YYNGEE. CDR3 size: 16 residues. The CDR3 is CASSVDRAGTQETQYF. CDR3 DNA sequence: TGTGCCAGCAGCGTAGACAGAGCGGGGACACAAGAGACCCAGTACTTC.

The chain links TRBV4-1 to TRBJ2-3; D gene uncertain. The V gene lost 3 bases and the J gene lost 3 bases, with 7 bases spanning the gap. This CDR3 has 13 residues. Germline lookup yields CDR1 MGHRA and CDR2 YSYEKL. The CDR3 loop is CASSHEQTDTQYF. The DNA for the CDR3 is TGCGCCAGCAGCCACGAACAGACAGATACGCAGTATTTT.

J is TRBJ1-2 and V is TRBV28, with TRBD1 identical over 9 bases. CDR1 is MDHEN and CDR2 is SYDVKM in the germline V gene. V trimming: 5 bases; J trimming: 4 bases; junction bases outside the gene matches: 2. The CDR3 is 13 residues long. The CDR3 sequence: CASSQGQGYGYTF. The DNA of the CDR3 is TGTGCCAGCAGTCAGGGACAGGGCTATGGCTACACCTTC.

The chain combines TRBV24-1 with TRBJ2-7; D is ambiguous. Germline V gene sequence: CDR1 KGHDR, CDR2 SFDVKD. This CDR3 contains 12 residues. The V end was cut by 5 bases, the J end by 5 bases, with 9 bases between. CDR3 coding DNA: TGTGCCACCAGTGGAGGAAGCAACGAGCAGTACTTC. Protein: CATSGGSNEQYF.

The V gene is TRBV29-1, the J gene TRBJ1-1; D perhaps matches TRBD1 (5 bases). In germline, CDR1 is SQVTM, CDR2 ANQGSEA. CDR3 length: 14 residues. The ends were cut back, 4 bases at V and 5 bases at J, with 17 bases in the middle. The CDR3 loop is CSVGRGTRQTEAFF. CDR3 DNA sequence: TGCAGCGTTGGCCGGGGGACCCGCCAAACTGAAGCTTTCTTT.

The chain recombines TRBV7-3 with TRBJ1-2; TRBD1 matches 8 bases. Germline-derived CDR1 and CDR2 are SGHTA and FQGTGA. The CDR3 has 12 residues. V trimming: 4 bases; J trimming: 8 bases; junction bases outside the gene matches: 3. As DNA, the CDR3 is TGTGCCAGCAGCTCAGGACAGGGAGGCTACACCTTC. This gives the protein CASSSGQGGYTF. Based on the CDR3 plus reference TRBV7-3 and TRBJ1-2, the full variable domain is GAGVSQTPSNKVTEKGKYVELRCDPISGHTALYWYRQSLGQGPEFLIYFQGTGAADDSGLPNDRFFAVRPEGSVSTLKIQRTERGDSAVYLCASSSGQGGYTFGSGTRLTVV.

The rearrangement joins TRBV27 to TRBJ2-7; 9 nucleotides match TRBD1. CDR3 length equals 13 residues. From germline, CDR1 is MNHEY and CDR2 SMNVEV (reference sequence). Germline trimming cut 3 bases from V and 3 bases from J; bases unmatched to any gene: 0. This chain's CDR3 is CASSLTGGYEQYF. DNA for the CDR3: TGTGCCAGCAGTTTGACAGGGGGCTACGAGCAGTACTTC.

DNA of the CDR3: TGTGCCACCAGCAGAGCGCAGGGCACAGATACGCAGTATTTT. Amino acids: CATSRAQGTDTQYF. J is TRBJ2-3 and V is TRBV15; D gene unclear. V lost 1 base, J lost 1 base, and 6 bases lay in between. The CDR3 is 14 amino acids. Per germline, CDR1 LNHNV and CDR2 YYDKDF (reference sequence).

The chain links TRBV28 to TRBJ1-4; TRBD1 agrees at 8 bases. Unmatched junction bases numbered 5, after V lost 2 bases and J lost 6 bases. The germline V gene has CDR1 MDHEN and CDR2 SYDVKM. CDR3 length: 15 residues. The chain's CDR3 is CASSLEGQAYEKLFF. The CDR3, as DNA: TGTGCCAGCAGTTTAGAGGGACAGGCGTATGAAAAACTGTTTTTT.

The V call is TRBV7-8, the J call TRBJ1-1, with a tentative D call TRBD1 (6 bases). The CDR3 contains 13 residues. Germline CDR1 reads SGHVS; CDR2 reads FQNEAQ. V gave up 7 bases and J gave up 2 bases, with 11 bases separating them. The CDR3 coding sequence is TGTGCCAGCAACTCACAGGGCAACACTGAAGCTTTCTTT. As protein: CASNSQGNTEAFF. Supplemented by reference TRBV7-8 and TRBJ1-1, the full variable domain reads GAGVSQSPRYKVAKRGQDVALRCDPISGHVSLFWYQQALGQGPEFLTYFQNEAQLDKSGLPSDRFFAERPEGSVSTLKIQRTQQEDSAVYLCASNSQGNTEAFFGQGTRLTVV.

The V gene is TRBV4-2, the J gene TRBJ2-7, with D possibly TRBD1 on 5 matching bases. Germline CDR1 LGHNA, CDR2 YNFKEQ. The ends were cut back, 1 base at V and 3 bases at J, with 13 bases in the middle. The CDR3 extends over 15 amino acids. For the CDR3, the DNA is TGTGCCAGCAGCCAAGGATTAGGGGATATCTACGAGCAGTACTTC. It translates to CASSQGLGDIYEQYF.